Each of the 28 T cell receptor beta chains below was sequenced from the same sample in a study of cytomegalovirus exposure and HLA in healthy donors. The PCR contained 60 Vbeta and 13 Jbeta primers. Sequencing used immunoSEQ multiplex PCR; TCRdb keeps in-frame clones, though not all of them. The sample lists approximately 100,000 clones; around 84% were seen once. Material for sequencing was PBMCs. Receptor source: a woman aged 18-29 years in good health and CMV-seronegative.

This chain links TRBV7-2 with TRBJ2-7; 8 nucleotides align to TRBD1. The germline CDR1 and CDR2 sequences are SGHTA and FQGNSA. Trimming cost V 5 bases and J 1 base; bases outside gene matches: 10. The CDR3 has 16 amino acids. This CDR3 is CASSLGRGTGSYEQYF. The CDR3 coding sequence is TGTGCCAGCAGCCTAGGTAGGGGGACAGGATCCTACGAGCAGTACTTC.

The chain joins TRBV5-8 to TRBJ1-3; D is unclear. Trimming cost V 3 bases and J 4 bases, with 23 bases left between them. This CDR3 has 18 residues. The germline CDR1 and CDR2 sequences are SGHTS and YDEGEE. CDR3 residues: CASSSRTAGNKAGNTIYF. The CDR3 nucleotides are TGTGCCAGCAGCTCGCGAACTGCGGGGAACAAGGCAGGAAACACCATATATTTT. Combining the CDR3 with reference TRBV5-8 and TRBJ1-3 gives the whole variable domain EAGVTQSPTHLIKTRGQQATLRCSPISGHTSVYWYQQALGLGLQFLLWYDEGEERNRGNFPPRFSGRQFPNYSSELNVNALELEDSALYLCASSSRTAGNKAGNTIYFGEGSWLTVV.

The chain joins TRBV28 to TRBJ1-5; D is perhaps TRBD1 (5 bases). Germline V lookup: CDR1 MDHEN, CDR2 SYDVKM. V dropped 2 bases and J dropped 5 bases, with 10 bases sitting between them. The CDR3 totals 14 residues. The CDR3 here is CASSLTMTDQPQHF. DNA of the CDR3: TGTGCCAGCAGTTTAACCATGACAGATCAGCCCCAGCATTTT.

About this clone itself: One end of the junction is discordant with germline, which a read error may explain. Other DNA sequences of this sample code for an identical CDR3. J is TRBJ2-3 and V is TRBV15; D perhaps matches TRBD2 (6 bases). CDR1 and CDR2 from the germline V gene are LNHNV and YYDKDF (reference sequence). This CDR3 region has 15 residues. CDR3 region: CATSGWRENTDTQYF. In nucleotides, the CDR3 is TGTGCCACCAGCGGTTGGAGGGAGAACACAGACACGCAGTATTTT.

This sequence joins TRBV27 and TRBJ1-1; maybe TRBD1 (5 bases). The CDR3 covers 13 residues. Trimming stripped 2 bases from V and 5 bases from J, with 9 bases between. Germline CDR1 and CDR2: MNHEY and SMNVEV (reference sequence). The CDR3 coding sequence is TGTGCCAGCAGTTTAGGGAAGGGGACTGAAGCTTTCTTT. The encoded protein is CASSLGKGTEAFF.

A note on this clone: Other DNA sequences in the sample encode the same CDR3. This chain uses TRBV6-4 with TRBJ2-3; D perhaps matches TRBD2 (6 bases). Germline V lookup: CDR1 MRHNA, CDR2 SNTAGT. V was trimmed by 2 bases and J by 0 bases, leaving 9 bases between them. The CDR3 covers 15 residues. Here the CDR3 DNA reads TGTGCCAGCAGTGACAGGGCGGGGAGCACAGATACGCAGTATTTT. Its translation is CASSDRAGSTDTQYF.

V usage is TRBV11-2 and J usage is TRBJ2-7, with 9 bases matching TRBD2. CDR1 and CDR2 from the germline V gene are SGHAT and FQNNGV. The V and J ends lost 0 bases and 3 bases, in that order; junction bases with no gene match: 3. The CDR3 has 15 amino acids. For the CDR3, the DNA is TGTGCCAGCAGCTTAGATTTGCGGGGGGGCTACGAGCAGTACTTC. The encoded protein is CASSLDLRGGYEQYF.

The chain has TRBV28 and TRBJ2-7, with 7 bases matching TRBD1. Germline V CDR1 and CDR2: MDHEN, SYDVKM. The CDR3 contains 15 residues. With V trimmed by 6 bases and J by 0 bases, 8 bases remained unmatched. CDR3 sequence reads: CASSQTGTSSYEQYF. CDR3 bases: TGTGCCAGCAGCCAGACAGGGACAAGCTCCTACGAGCAGTACTTC.

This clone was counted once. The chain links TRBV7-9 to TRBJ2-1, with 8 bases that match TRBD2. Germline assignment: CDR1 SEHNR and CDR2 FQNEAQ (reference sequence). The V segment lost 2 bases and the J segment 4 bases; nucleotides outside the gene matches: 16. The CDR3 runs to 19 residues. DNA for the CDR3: TGTGCCAGCAGCTTAAAAACTAGCGGCCGCTACCGGGGATACAATGAGCAGTTCTTC. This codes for CASSLKTSGRYRGYNEQFF.

CDR3 residues: CASSLQGATVETQYF. CDR3 coding DNA: TGTGCCAGCAGTTTACAGGGGGCAACGGTCGAGACCCAGTACTTC. This rearrangement joins TRBV27 to TRBJ2-5, with 8 bases that match TRBD1. Germline-derived CDR1 and CDR2 are MNHEY and SMNVEV (reference sequence). CDR3 length equals 15 residues. The V and J ends lost 2 bases and 5 bases, in that order; junction bases with no gene match: 7.

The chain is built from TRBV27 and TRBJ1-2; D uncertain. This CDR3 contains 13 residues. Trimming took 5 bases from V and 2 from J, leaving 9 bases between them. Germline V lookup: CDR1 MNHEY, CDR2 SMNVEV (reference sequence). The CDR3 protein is CASSANRNYGYTF. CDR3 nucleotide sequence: TGTGCCAGCAGTGCAAATCGGAACTATGGCTACACCTTC.

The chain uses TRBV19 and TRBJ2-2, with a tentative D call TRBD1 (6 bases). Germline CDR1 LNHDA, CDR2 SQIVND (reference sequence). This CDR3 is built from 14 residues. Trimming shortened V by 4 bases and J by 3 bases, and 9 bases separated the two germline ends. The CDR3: CASSKGQHTGELFF. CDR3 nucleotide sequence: TGTGCCAGTAGTAAAGGACAGCACACCGGGGAGCTGTTTTTT.

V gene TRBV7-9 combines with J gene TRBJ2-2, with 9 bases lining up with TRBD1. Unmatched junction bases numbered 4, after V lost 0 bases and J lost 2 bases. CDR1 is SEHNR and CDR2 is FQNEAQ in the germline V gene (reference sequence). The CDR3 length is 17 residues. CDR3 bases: TGTGCCAGCAGCTTAGCGGGACAGGGCATAAACACCGGGGAGCTGTTTTTT. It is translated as CASSLAGQGINTGELFF.

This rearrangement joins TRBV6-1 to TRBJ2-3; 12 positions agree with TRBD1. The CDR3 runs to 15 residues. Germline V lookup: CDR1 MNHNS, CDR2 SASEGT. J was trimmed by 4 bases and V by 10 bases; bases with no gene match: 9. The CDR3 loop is CATQGDRGRPDTQYF. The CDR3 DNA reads TGTGCCACCCAGGGGGACAGGGGGCGCCCAGATACGCAGTATTTT.

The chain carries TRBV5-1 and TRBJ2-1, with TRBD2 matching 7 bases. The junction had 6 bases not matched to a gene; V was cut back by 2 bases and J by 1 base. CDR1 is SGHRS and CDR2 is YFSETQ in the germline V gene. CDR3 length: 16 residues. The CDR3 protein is CASSLGGRASYNEQFF. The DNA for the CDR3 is TGCGCCAGCAGCTTAGGTGGGAGGGCGTCCTACAATGAGCAGTTCTTC.

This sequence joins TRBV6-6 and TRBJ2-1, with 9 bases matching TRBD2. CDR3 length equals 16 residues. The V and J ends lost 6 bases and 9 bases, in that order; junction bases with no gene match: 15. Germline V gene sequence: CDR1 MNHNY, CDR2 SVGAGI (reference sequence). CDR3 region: CASSPGTSLGYGEQFF. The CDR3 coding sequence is TGTGCCAGCAGCCCGGGGACTAGCTTGGGTTATGGTGAGCAGTTCTTC.

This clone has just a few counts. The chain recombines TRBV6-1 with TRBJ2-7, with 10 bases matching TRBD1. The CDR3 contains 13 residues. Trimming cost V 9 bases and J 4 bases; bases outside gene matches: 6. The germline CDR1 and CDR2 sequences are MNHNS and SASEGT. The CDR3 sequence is CASSGQGLYEQYF. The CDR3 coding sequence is TGTGCCAGTTCGGGACAGGGGCTGTACGAGCAGTACTTC.

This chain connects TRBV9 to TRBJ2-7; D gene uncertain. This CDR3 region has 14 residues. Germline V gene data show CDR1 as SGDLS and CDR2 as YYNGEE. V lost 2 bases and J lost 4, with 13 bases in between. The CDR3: CASSVGSLEYEQYF. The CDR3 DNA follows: TGTGCCAGCAGCGTCGGGTCGTTGGAATACGAGCAGTACTTC.

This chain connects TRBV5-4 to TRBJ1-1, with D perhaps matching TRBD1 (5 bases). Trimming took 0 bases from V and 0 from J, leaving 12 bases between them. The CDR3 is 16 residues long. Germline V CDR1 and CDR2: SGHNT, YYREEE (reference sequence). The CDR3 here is CASSLDNRPVNTEAFF. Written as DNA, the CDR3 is TGTGCCAGCAGCTTGGACAACAGGCCCGTGAACACTGAAGCTTTCTTT.

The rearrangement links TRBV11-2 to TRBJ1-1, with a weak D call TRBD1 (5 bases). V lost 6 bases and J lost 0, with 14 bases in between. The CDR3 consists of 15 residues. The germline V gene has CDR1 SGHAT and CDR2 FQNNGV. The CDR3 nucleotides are TGTGCCAGCAGTTTGGGGGGATCGATGAACACTGAAGCTTTCTTT. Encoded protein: CASSLGGSMNTEAFF.

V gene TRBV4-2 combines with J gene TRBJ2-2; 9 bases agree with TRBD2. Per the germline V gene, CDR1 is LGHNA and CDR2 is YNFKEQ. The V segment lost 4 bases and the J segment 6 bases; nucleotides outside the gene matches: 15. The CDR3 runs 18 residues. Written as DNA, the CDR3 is TGTGCCAGCAGCCGGGAGGGTCGCGGGAGGGCCTCTCCCGGGGAGCTGTTTTTT. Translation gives CASSREGRGRASPGELFF.

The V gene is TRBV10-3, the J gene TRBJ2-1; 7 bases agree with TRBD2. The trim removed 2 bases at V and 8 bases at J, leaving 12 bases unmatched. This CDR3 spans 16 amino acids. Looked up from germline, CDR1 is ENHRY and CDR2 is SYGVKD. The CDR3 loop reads CAISESGEPLAHEQFF. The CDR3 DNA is TGTGCCATCAGTGAGAGCGGGGAGCCTTTAGCGCATGAGCAGTTCTTC.

The CDR3 reads CASSFPAGGIEQYF. CDR3 DNA: TGTGCCAGCAGTTTTCCCGCCGGAGGGATCGAGCAGTACTTC. This chain uses TRBV28 with TRBJ2-7; a possible D gene is TRBD2 (6 bases). There are 14 residues in the CDR3. Deletions cut 3 bases from V and 6 bases from J, with 15 bases between. Germline values: CDR1 MDHEN, CDR2 SYDVKM. The full variable domain, with the rest looked up from reference TRBV28 and TRBJ2-7, is DVKVTQSSRYLVKRTGEKVFLECVQDMDHENMFWYRQDPGLGLRLIYFSYDVKMKEKGDIPEGYSVSREKKERFSLILESASTNQTSMYLCASSFPAGGIEQYFGPGTRLTVT.

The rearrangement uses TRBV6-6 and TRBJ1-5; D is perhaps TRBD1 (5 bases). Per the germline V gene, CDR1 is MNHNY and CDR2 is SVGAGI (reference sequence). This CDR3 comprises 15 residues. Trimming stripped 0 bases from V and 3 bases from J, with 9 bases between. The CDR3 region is CASSYSSGYNQPQHF. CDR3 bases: TGTGCCAGCAGTTACTCGTCAGGGTACAATCAGCCCCAGCATTTT.

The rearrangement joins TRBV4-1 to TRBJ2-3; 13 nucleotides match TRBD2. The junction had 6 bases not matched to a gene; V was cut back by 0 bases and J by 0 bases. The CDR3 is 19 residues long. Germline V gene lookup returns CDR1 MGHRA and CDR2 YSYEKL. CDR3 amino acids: CASSQEGLAGFTSTDTQYF. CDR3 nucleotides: TGCGCCAGCAGCCAAGAGGGACTAGCGGGGTTTACTAGCACAGATACGCAGTATTTT.

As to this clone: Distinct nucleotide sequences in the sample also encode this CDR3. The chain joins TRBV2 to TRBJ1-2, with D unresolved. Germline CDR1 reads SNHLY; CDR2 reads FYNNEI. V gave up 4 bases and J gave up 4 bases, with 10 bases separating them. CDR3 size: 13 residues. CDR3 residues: CASSGRGGYGYTF. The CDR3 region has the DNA TGTGCCAGCAGTGGTCGGGGAGGCTATGGCTACACCTTC.

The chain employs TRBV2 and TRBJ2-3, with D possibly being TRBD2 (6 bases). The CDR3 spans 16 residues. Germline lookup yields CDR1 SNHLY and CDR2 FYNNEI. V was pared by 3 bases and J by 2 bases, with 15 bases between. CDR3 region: CASSELGGVYTDTQYF. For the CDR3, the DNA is TGTGCCAGCAGTGAGTTAGGAGGGGTGTACACAGATACGCAGTATTTT.

The CDR3 reads CASSYDRRETQYF. In DNA form, the CDR3 reads TGTGCCAGCAGCTACGACAGGAGAGAGACCCAGTACTTC. The chain uses TRBV7-2 and TRBJ2-5, with a possible D match to TRBD1 (6 bases). V was shortened by 4 bases and J by 4 bases, with 10 bases between the two germline ends. Germline CDR1 SGHTA, CDR2 FQGNSA. CDR3 length: 13 residues.